These T cell receptor beta chains were read from a single sample in a study of graft-versus-host responses after intestinal transplantation. TCRdb's copy holds only in-frame clones and misses some; the assay was immunoSEQ multiplex PCR. The data show about 86,000 clones, about 91% seen once. Their target antigens are unknown. Sequenced here: unstimulated CD8+ T cells sorted from spleen or lymph node cells, sampled before intestinal transplant. Receptors were obtained from a human donor who received an intestinal transplant. The CDR3 runs from the conserved cysteine through the conserved F or W. Each record gives: J gene, D gene, V gene, clone size, CDR3 protein, CDR3 DNA. D genes are given only for firm matches. Expanded clones are given a class, and other clones once, few, many or no size at all.

J gene: TRBJ2-5
D gene: -
V gene: TRBV11-2
clone size: -
CDR3 protein: CASSAGETQYF
CDR3 DNA: TGTGCCAGCAGTGCCGGGGAGACCCAGTACTTC

J gene: TRBJ2-1
D gene: TRBD2
V gene: TRBV6-5
clone size: -
CDR3 protein: CASRVTGTSSNEQFF
CDR3 DNA: TGTGCCAGCAGAGTAACCGGGACTAGCAGCAATGAGCAGTTCTTC

J gene: TRBJ2-5
D gene: -
V gene: TRBV28
clone size: -
CDR3 protein: CASSLFSLAPQETQYF
CDR3 DNA: TGTGCCAGCAGTTTATTCTCCCTGGCCCCTCAAGAGACCCAGTACTTC

J gene: TRBJ2-2
D gene: TRBD2
V gene: TRBV28
clone size: once
CDR3 protein: CASSLTLAGNPNTGELFF
CDR3 DNA: TGTGCCAGCAGTTTGACACTAGCGGGAAACCCGAACACCGGGGAGCTGTTTTTT

J gene: TRBJ1-1
D gene: -
V gene: TRBV6-1
clone size: -
CDR3 protein: CASTRSGRIEAFF
CDR3 DNA: TGTGCCAGCACCCGAAGCGGACGGATTGAAGCTTTCTTT

J gene: TRBJ1-2
D gene: -
V gene: TRBV4-1
clone size: -
CDR3 protein: CASSLNEEGYTF
CDR3 DNA: TGCGCCAGCAGCCTCAATGAGGAGGGCTACACCTTC

J gene: TRBJ2-7
D gene: -
V gene: TRBV4-1
clone size: few
CDR3 protein: CASSQRTAYSYEQYF
CDR3 DNA: TGCGCCAGCAGCCAACGGACAGCCTACTCCTACGAGCAGTACTTC

J gene: TRBJ2-2
D gene: TRBD2
V gene: TRBV4-1
clone size: -
CDR3 protein: CASSPGGLGGAPNTGELFF
CDR3 DNA: TGCGCCAGCAGCCCGGGGGGACTCGGAGGCGCCCCGAACACCGGGGAGCTGTTTTTT

J gene: TRBJ2-5
D gene: -
V gene: TRBV6-1
clone size: -
CDR3 protein: CASSGDLRAETQYF
CDR3 DNA: TGTGCCAGCAGTGGAGACCTGAGGGCGGAGACCCAGTACTTC

J gene: TRBJ2-2
D gene: -
V gene: TRBV5-6
clone size: -
CDR3 protein: CASSLGLVGLAGGELFF
CDR3 DNA: TGTGCCAGCAGCTTGGGACTAGTCGGTCTCGCGGGCGGGGAGCTGTTTTTT

J gene: TRBJ1-1
D gene: -
V gene: TRBV6-5
clone size: once
CDR3 protein: CASSYSWGDTEAFF
CDR3 DNA: TGTGCCAGCAGTTACTCGTGGGGAGACACTGAAGCTTTCTTT

J gene: TRBJ2-2
D gene: TRBD1
V gene: TRBV2
clone size: once
CDR3 protein: CASRETGSYPGELFF
CDR3 DNA: TGTGCCAGCAGGGAGACAGGGTCGTACCCCGGGGAGCTGTTTTTT

J gene: TRBJ2-1
D gene: TRBD2
V gene: TRBV30
clone size: few
CDR3 protein: CAWCHGTTNNEQFF
CDR3 DNA: TGTGCCTGGTGTCACGGGACTACCAACAATGAGCAGTTCTTC

J gene: TRBJ1-2
D gene: TRBD1
V gene: TRBV6-1
clone size: -
CDR3 protein: CASTERGQFYGYTF
CDR3 DNA: TGTGCCAGCACCGAACGGGGACAGTTCTATGGCTACACCTTC

J gene: TRBJ2-1
D gene: TRBD2
V gene: TRBV30
clone size: -
CDR3 protein: CAWSLASGNLYNEQFF
CDR3 DNA: TGTGCCTGGAGTCTGGCTAGCGGGAACCTCTACAATGAGCAGTTCTTC

J gene: TRBJ2-2
D gene: TRBD2
V gene: TRBV11-2
clone size: -
CDR3 protein: CASSTTSGRPTGELFF
CDR3 DNA: TGTGCCAGCAGCACCACTAGCGGGAGGCCCACCGGGGAGCTGTTTTTT

J gene: TRBJ1-1
D gene: -
V gene: TRBV29-1
clone size: -
CDR3 protein: CSPEWNTEAFF
CDR3 DNA: TGCAGCCCTGAGTGGAACACTGAAGCTTTCTTT

J gene: TRBJ1-2
D gene: TRBD1
V gene: TRBV4-3
clone size: -
CDR3 protein: CASSQGRTGLILDGYTF
CDR3 DNA: TGCGCCAGCAGCCAAGGAAGGACAGGGTTGATTCTGGATGGCTACACCTTC

J gene: TRBJ1-1
D gene: -
V gene: TRBV27
clone size: -
CDR3 protein: CASRPKTTRGPTEAFF
CDR3 DNA: TGTGCCAGCCGTCCGAAAACCACCAGGGGCCCCACTGAAGCTTTCTTT

J gene: TRBJ1-2
D gene: -
V gene: TRBV30
clone size: -
CDR3 protein: CACRPRAIGGYGYTF
CDR3 DNA: TGTGCCTGCCGCCCCCGGGCCATAGGAGGCTATGGCTACACCTTC

J gene: TRBJ2-3
D gene: TRBD2
V gene: TRBV7-9
clone size: -
CDR3 protein: CASSLGLAGGTDTQYF
CDR3 DNA: TGTGCCAGCAGCTTGGGGCTAGCGGGGGGCACAGATACGCAGTATTTT

J gene: TRBJ2-3
D gene: -
V gene: TRBV19
clone size: -
CDR3 protein: CASNRGTDTQYF
CDR3 DNA: TGTGCCAGTAATCGCGGCACAGATACGCAGTATTTT

J gene: TRBJ1-1
D gene: -
V gene: TRBV11-2
clone size: -
CDR3 protein: CASSLDTGFSTEAFF
CDR3 DNA: TGTGCCAGCAGCTTAGATACGGGATTTTCCACTGAAGCTTTCTTT

J gene: TRBJ2-4
D gene: -
V gene: TRBV4-3
clone size: -
CDR3 protein: CASSQNIAKNIQYF
CDR3 DNA: TGCGCCAGCAGCCAAAATATAGCCAAAAACATTCAGTACTTC

J gene: TRBJ2-2
D gene: -
V gene: TRBV2
clone size: -
CDR3 protein: CASSQATGELFF
CDR3 DNA: TGTGCCAGCAGCCAAGCCACCGGGGAGCTGTTTTTT

J gene: TRBJ2-7
D gene: -
V gene: TRBV4-1
clone size: -
CDR3 protein: CASSQDQGTYEQYF
CDR3 DNA: TGCGCCAGCAGCCAAGATCAGGGGACCTACGAGCAGTACTTC

J gene: TRBJ2-7
D gene: -
V gene: TRBV6-1
clone size: -
CDR3 protein: CASEEGDSSYEQYF
CDR3 DNA: TGTGCCAGCGAGGAGGGAGATAGTTCCTACGAGCAGTACTTC

J gene: TRBJ2-5
D gene: -
V gene: TRBV28
clone size: -
CDR3 protein: CASSPWGREETQYF
CDR3 DNA: TGTGCCAGCAGCCCCTGGGGCAGAGAAGAGACCCAGTACTTC

J gene: TRBJ1-1
D gene: -
V gene: TRBV30
clone size: once
CDR3 protein: CAWTTGIGAVEAFF
CDR3 DNA: TGTGCCTGGACAACCGGAATAGGGGCAGTTGAAGCTTTCTTT

J gene: TRBJ2-3
D gene: TRBD2
V gene: TRBV7-9
clone size: -
CDR3 protein: CASSLAGGHWSTDTQYF
CDR3 DNA: TGTGCCAGCAGTTTAGCGGGGGGGCATTGGAGCACAGATACGCAGTATTTT

J gene: TRBJ2-3
D gene: -
V gene: TRBV6-5
clone size: -
CDR3 protein: CASSYGLGADTQYF
CDR3 DNA: TGTGCCAGCAGTTACGGGCTGGGGGCGGATACGCAGTATTTT